This T cell receptor (beta chain) stems from a study of T-cell reconstitution after alpha-beta-depleted transplantation in children. The CDR3 is 15 amino acids. V trimming: 6 bases; J trimming: 4 bases; junction bases outside the gene matches: 7. The V gene's germline CDR1 is SGHDN and CDR2 FVKESK. The TCRbeta library was prepared with unique molecular identifiers. TCRdb reanalysed the PCR reads using MiXCR and keeps one entry per CDR3 protein. This table has about 60,000 distinct CDR3 sequences, roughly 46% appearing once. The source was PBMCs, mostly from graft donor cells, collected 360 days after TCRalphabeta/CD19-depleted stem cell transplant. The genes are TRBV14 and TRBJ2-1; 9 bases map to TRBD2. The receptor was derived from a male patient between 10 and 17 years old who had a stem cell transplant for acute lymphoblastic leukemia, so the T cells may come from the graft donor. The CDR3 DNA reads as TGTGCCAGCAGAAAGGGACTAGCACGGTACAATGAGCAGTTCTTC. It codes for CASRKGLARYNEQFF.